A selection of T cell receptor beta chains follows, all from one sample in a study of human T cells and chemical hapten exposure. TCRdb fed the RACE reads into MiXCR, producing one record per CDR3 protein. Of more than 300,000 distinct CDR3 sequences in the sample, approximately 5% were seen once. The sample in question was whole blood, obtained in connection with sensitization to the hapten diphenylcyclopropenone (DPC). The receptors originated from a woman in her forties or fifties with alopecia areata. Some clones in this sample may be carry-over from other donors' samples. Both conserved end residues are part of each CDR3. The D gene is left open where the match is weak. Only part of the rows carry a size: once, few, many, or a class if the clone is expanded.

>many|-|TRBJ1-1|TRBV10-3
TGTGCCATAGGGACCGAGACTGAAGCTTTCTTT
CAIGTETEAFF
>many|TRBD2|TRBJ2-7|TRBV27
TGTGCCAGCAGTTTATCGCCTAGCGGGTACGAGCAGTACTTC
CASSLSPSGYEQYF
>-|-|TRBJ2-7|TRBV14
TGTGCCAGCAGCCGGGACGAAGGTGGCGAGCAGTACTTC
CASSRDEGGEQYF
>few|-|TRBJ2-7|TRBV4-3
TGCGCCAGCAGCCAAGAACGCGCTTTCGAGCAGTACTTC
CASSQERAFEQYF
>few|-|TRBJ2-2|TRBV4-3
TGCGCCAGCAGCCAAGATAGCCGGGACACCGGGGAGCTGTTTTTT
CASSQDSRDTGELFF
>few|TRBD1|TRBJ1-5|TRBV15
TGTGCCACCAGCACTCAGACAGGGGGCCGGCAGCCCCAGCATTTT
CATSTQTGGRQPQHF
>many|-|TRBJ2-1|TRBV14
TGTGCCAGCAGCCACGGGACTGAGCAGTTCTTC
CASSHGTEQFF
>few|-|TRBJ2-3|TRBV7-9
TGTGCCAGCAGCTTAGGAGGGTGGCTGGGAGATACGCAGTATTTT
CASSLGGWLGDTQYF
>many|-|TRBJ1-1|TRBV4-2
TGTGCCAGCAGCTCTCCGCCCCGGAACACTGAAGCTTTCTTT
CASSSPPRNTEAFF
>-|TRBD1|TRBJ2-1|TRBV6-1
TGTGCCAGCAGTGCCCTCGGGGACAGGGGCATTTACAATGAGCAGTTCTTC
CASSALGDRGIYNEQFF
>few|-|TRBJ2-1|TRBV12-3/TRBV12-4
TGTGCCGGGGGATCAGGCAATGAGCAGTTCTTC
CAGGSGNEQFF
>many|-|TRBJ2-7|TRBV29-1
TGCAGCGTTGAAGAGGAATTCTCCTACGAGCAGTACTTC
CSVEEEFSYEQYF
>many|TRBD1|TRBJ1-5|TRBV3-1
TGTGCCAGCAGCCAAGGGGACAGGGGCCCGATGGGGTCGCCCCAGCATTTT
CASSQGDRGPMGSPQHF
>many|-|TRBJ2-4|TRBV4-2
TGTGCCAGCAGCCAAGAGGAGGGGACAGCTCTAAACATTCAGTACTTC
CASSQEEGTALNIQYF
>-|TRBD1|TRBJ2-1|TRBV18
TGTGCCAGCTCACCACAGGGACAGTACAATGAGCAGTTCTTC
CASSPQGQYNEQFF
>few|-|TRBJ1-6|TRBV6-5
TGTGCCACCCAACAGGAGTATAATTCACCCCTCCACTTT
CATQQEYNSPLHF
>-|-|TRBJ2-5|TRBV24-1
TGTGCCACCAGTGGCGCCGGGACGCCGTTGGAGACCCAGTACTTC
CATSGAGTPLETQYF
>many|-|TRBJ2-7|TRBV20-1
TGCAGTGCTAGAGATCTCGGACACTCCTACGAGCAGTACTTC
CSARDLGHSYEQYF
>many|TRBD1|TRBJ1-6|TRBV9
TGTGCCAGCAGCTATGGACAGGGGGGAGGCTCACCCCTCCACTTT
CASSYGQGGGSPLHF
>many|-|TRBJ2-3|TRBV28
TGTGCCAGCAGTAGATATACAGGGACAATGTACACAGATACGCAGTATTTT
CASSRYTGTMYTDTQYF
>few|-|TRBJ1-5|TRBV28
TGTGCCAGCAGTTTAGAAGGTACTAGGAATCAGCCCCAGCATTTT
CASSLEGTRNQPQHF
>-|-|TRBJ2-7|TRBV24-1
TGTGCCACCAGTGCCCCCCGAGGGGGGAAAAGCTACGAGCAGTACTTC
CATSAPRGGKSYEQYF
>-|-|TRBJ2-7|TRBV14
TGTGCCAGCAGCAAGCCCCCGGACTCCGAGCAGTACTTC
CASSKPPDSEQYF
>many|-|TRBJ2-7|TRBV29-1
TGCAGCGTTGAAGGACAGGTGGGCGAGCAGTACTTC
CSVEGQVGEQYF
>few|TRBD2|TRBJ2-1|TRBV4-3
TGCGCCACTCGACTAGCGGTGAGCTCCTACAATGAGCAGTTCTTC
CATRLAVSSYNEQFF
>few|TRBD1|TRBJ2-1|TRBV12-3/TRBV12-4
TGTGCCAGCAGTCCCGGGACAGGGTTGCATGAGCAGTTCTTC
CASSPGTGLHEQFF
>many|-|TRBJ2-5|TRBV9
TGTGCCAGCAGCGTAGAGGCCGGGGACCAAGAGACCCAGTACTTC
CASSVEAGDQETQYF
>few|TRBD2|TRBJ2-3|TRBV11-2
TGTGCCAGCAGCGCCCGACTAGCGGCCACAGATACGCAGTATTTT
CASSARLAATDTQYF
>many|TRBD2|TRBJ2-1|TRBV27
TGTGCCAGCAGTTTAACCGGGGGGGAGCAGTTCTTC
CASSLTGGEQFF
>few|-|TRBJ2-3|TRBV28
TGTGCCGAAAGTCTCAGGGGTAGCACAGATACGCAGTATTTT
CAESLRGSTDTQYF
>many|TRBD1|TRBJ2-1|TRBV12-3/TRBV12-4
TGTGCCAGCAGTTCGGACAGGAGCTCCTACAATGAGCAGTTCTTC
CASSSDRSSYNEQFF